The 28 T cell receptor beta chains given below trace back to one sample, sequenced in a study of radiation and T cells in renal cell carcinoma. Stated time point: blood 2 weeks post-SBRT. The treatment denotes: 15 Gy SBRT to primary tumor, nephrectomy 4 weeks later. The protocol was immunoSEQ multiplex PCR, while the TCRdb copy is restricted to in-frame clones and leaves out a portion. The sample carries 100,000 to 150,000 clones, 81% recorded once. The sample here was blood, taken from a patient whose treatment included radiotherapy and nephrectomy. These receptors were taken from a man between 50 and 59 years old with renal cell carcinoma.

J is TRBJ2-5 and V is TRBV4-1; the D gene is possibly TRBD2 (5 bases). The CDR3 consists of 15 residues. The germline V and J ends were trimmed by 1 base and 5 bases, with 14 bases remaining between them. Germline V lookup: CDR1 MGHRA, CDR2 YSYEKL. The CDR3 is CASSQARVLTETQYF. The CDR3 DNA sequence: TGCGCCAGCAGCCAAGCGAGGGTGTTGACGGAGACCCAGTACTTC.

The chain is built from TRBV5-4 and TRBJ1-2; 10 bases align to TRBD1. Germline V lookup: CDR1 SGHNT, CDR2 YYREEE (reference sequence). This CDR3 is built from 16 residues. The trim removed 4 bases at V and 5 bases at J, leaving 11 bases unmatched. The CDR3 sequence is CASSGGGQGSQYGYTF. The CDR3 nucleotides are TGTGCCAGCAGCGGGGGGGGACAGGGGAGTCAGTATGGCTACACCTTC.

This rearrangement joins TRBV5-1 to TRBJ2-5, with 8 bases lining up with TRBD2. This CDR3 comprises 15 residues. CDR1 and CDR2 (germline): SGHRS, YFSETQ. V lost 0 bases and J lost 2; bases outside the gene matches: 3. CDR3 DNA: TGCGCCAGCAGCTTGGAACCTAGCGGGCAAGAGACCCAGTACTTC. Translated, it gives CASSLEPSGQETQYF. The variable domain in full, completed from reference TRBV5-1 and TRBJ2-5, reads KAGVTQTPRYLIKTRGQQVTLSCSPISGHRSVSWYQQTPGQGLQFLFEYFSETQRNKGNFPGRFSGRQFSNSRSEMNVSTLELGDSALYLCASSLEPSGQETQYFGPGTRLLVL.

This chain connects TRBV5-1 to TRBJ1-2, with 7 bases lining up with TRBD1. CDR3 size: 14 residues. V dropped 1 base and J dropped 6; count of bases not matched to a gene: 6. CDR1 is SGHRS, CDR2 YFSETQ, per germline. The CDR3 coding sequence is TGCGCCAGCAGCTTGACAGGGGAAAACGATGGCTACACCTTC. Protein sequence: CASSLTGENDGYTF. Looking up the rest from reference TRBV5-1 and TRBJ1-2 gives the full variable domain: KAGVTQTPRYLIKTRGQQVTLSCSPISGHRSVSWYQQTPGQGLQFLFEYFSETQRNKGNFPGRFSGRQFSNSRSEMNVSTLELGDSALYLCASSLTGENDGYTFGSGTRLTVV.

This clone appeared a few times. The rearrangement uses TRBV19 and TRBJ1-1; D gene uncertain. This CDR3 has 14 residues. Trimming removed 1 base at V and 4 bases at J, with 10 bases between. Germline V gene lookup returns CDR1 LNHDA and CDR2 SQIVND (reference sequence). The CDR3 nucleotides read TGTGCCAGTAGTATAGGAGCATCGGGCACTGAAGCTTTCTTT. It encodes CASSIGASGTEAFF. Drawing the rest from reference TRBV19 and TRBJ1-1, the complete variable domain is DGGITQSPKYLFRKEGQNVTLSCEQNLNHDAMYWYRQDPGQGLRLIYYSQIVNDFQKGDIAEGYSVSREKKESFPLTVTSAQKNPTAFYLCASSIGASGTEAFFGQGTRLTVV.

The chain uses TRBV6-5 and TRBJ1-1; D gene unclear. The CDR3 is 14 residues long. The germline CDR1 and CDR2 sequences are MNHEY and SVGAGI. V was shortened by 8 bases and J by 0 bases, with 13 bases between the two germline ends. Written as DNA, the CDR3 is TGTGCCAGCGGCAAATTAGGTATGAACACTGAAGCTTTCTTT. Its protein is CASGKLGMNTEAFF.

The sample holds a few counts of this clone. V usage is TRBV18 and J usage is TRBJ1-2; D remains ambiguous. V was pared by 2 bases and J by 4 bases, with 5 bases between. The CDR3 has 12 amino acids. Germline CDR1 and CDR2: KGHSH and LQKENI. The CDR3 reads CASSPDGYGYTF. As DNA, the CDR3 is TGTGCCAGCTCACCAGACGGCTATGGCTACACCTTC.

The chain recombines TRBV18 with TRBJ1-4, with D unresolved. Trimming removed 3 bases from V and 8 bases from J, with 13 bases in between. The CDR3 has 14 residues. CDR1 is KGHSH and CDR2 is LQKENI in the germline V gene. The CDR3 loop is CASSPTLKGEKLFF. CDR3 nucleotides: TGTGCCAGCTCACCTACTCTCAAAGGGGAAAAACTGTTTTTT.

Turning to this clone: One junction end disagrees with the germline gene, perhaps due to a read error. In DNA form, the CDR3 reads TGTGCTAGCAGCTTAGAGCCGGGGAACCAAGAGACCCAGTACTTC. This codes for CASSLEPGNQETQYF. The rearrangement joins TRBV7-7 to TRBJ2-5, with TRBD2 as a possible D gene (5 bases). Germline V lookup: CDR1 SSHAT, CDR2 FNYEAQ (reference sequence). The CDR3 contains 15 residues. The variable domain in full, completed from reference TRBV7-7 and TRBJ2-5, reads GAGVSQSPRYKVTKRGQDVTLRCDPISSHATLYWYQQALGQGPEFLTYFNYEAQPDKSGLPSDRFSAERPEGSISTLTIQRTEQRDSAMYRCASSLEPGNQETQYFGPGTRLLVL.

Judged by abundance, this clone is medium-sized. Other nucleotide sequences in the sample specify the same CDR3. The chain recombines TRBV2 with TRBJ1-1; D remains ambiguous. CDR3 length equals 10 residues. V gave up 4 bases and J gave up 8 bases, with 5 bases separating them. The germline gives CDR1 SNHLY, CDR2 FYNNEI. The chain's CDR3 is CASSVGEAFF. CDR3 sequence (DNA): TGTGCCAGCAGTGTGGGAGAAGCTTTCTTT.

This clone was recorded only once. The chain is built from TRBV5-1 and TRBJ2-7, with 8 bases aligning to TRBD2. Germline V gene lookup returns CDR1 SGHRS and CDR2 YFSETQ. This CDR3 contains 13 residues. V lost 7 bases and J lost 3; bases outside the gene matches: 6. CDR3 nucleotide sequence: TGCGCCAGCTCAAGCGGGGGAGACTACGAGCAGTACTTC. It encodes CASSSGGDYEQYF.

This clone occurred once. The V and J genes are TRBV10-1 and TRBJ2-1, with 9 positions matching TRBD2. This CDR3 comprises 15 residues. The germline CDR1 and CDR2 sequences are WNHNN and SYGVQD (reference sequence). Germline trimming cut 2 bases from V and 3 bases from J; bases unmatched to any gene: 2. CDR3 DNA: TGCGCCAGCAGTGAGGCGGGAGGGAGCTACAATGAGCAGTTCTTC. Its translation: CASSEAGGSYNEQFF.

In DNA, the CDR3 is TGTGCCAGCTTCGAGGGGCCCCGTTCCTACGAGCAGTACTTC. This sequence encodes CASFEGPRSYEQYF. V gene TRBV6-5 combines with J gene TRBJ2-7; D is possibly TRBD1 or TRBD2 (5 bases each). The V end lost 8 bases, the J end lost 1 base, and 15 bases lay between the germline ends. The CDR3 totals 14 residues. The V gene's germline CDR1 is MNHEY and CDR2 SVGAGI.

The chain uses TRBV10-3 and TRBJ1-2; D remains ambiguous. Deletions cut 7 bases from V and 9 bases from J, with 27 bases between. Germline CDR1 ENHRY, CDR2 SYGVKD. The CDR3 runs to 16 residues. CDR3 protein: CAINDGNVGVGMSYTF. CDR3 in DNA: TGTGCCATCAATGATGGGAACGTTGGGGTGGGGATGAGCTACACCTTC.

This chain links TRBV5-4 with TRBJ2-2; D is uncertain. Per the germline V gene, CDR1 is SGHNT and CDR2 is YYREEE (reference sequence). This CDR3 region has 14 residues. V shed 4 bases and J shed 4 bases, with 11 bases lying between them. DNA of the CDR3: TGTGCCAGCAGCACGGACCTGACCACCGGGGAGCTGTTTTTT. Its translation: CASSTDLTTGELFF.

The chain carries TRBV5-1 and TRBJ2-1; no clear D. This CDR3 is 13 amino acids long. V was cut by 4 bases and J by 5 bases, with 10 bases left in between. The germline V gene encodes CDR1 SGHRS and CDR2 YFSETQ. CDR3 loop: CASSPPANNEQFF. The CDR3 region has the DNA TGCGCCAGCAGCCCACCAGCGAACAATGAGCAGTTCTTC.

CDR3 sequence reads: CASSPGRHNEQFF. The CDR3 DNA follows: TGTGCCAGCAGTCCAGGGCGACACAATGAGCAGTTCTTC. The genes are TRBV27 and TRBJ2-1; D is perhaps TRBD1 (5 bases). The CDR3 runs to 13 residues. Germline V gene data show CDR1 as MNHEY and CDR2 as SMNVEV (reference sequence). V lost 5 bases to trimming and J lost 5 bases, with 10 bases between them.

The chain is built from TRBV29-1 and TRBJ1-2; D perhaps matches TRBD1 (5 bases). The CDR3 is 12 residues long. V was clipped by 6 bases and J by 5 bases, with 13 bases between them. Germline CDR1 and CDR2: SQVTM and ANQGSEA. The CDR3 protein is CSVADIGYGYTF. The CDR3 DNA follows: TGCAGCGTGGCGGACATAGGGTATGGCTACACCTTC.

This clone was counted a single time. The CDR3 sequence: CASSSGLAGGGLSYEQYF. The CDR3, as DNA: TGCGCCAGCAGCTCGGGACTAGCGGGAGGGGGTTTGTCCTACGAGCAGTACTTC. V usage is TRBV5-1 and J usage is TRBJ2-7; TRBD2 aligns across 16 bases. This CDR3 is 18 amino acids long. Germline loops: CDR1 SGHRS, CDR2 YFSETQ. J was trimmed by 1 base and V by 3 bases; bases with no gene match: 7.

The chain joins TRBV18 to TRBJ1-5, with 7 nucleotides matching TRBD1. Germline V gene lookup returns CDR1 KGHSH and CDR2 LQKENI. The CDR3 loop spans 15 amino acids. V trimming: 2 bases; J trimming: 5 bases; junction bases outside the gene matches: 6. This chain's CDR3 is CASSPNRGGDQPQHF. Here the CDR3 DNA reads TGTGCCAGCTCACCAAACAGGGGAGGGGATCAGCCCCAGCATTTT. The whole variable domain, remainder taken from reference TRBV18 and TRBJ1-5, is NAGVMQNPRHLVRRRGQEARLRCSPMKGHSHVYWYRQLPEEGLKFMVYLQKENIIDESGMPKERFSAEFPKEGPSILRIQQVVRGDSAAYFCASSPNRGGDQPQHFGDGTRLSIL.

This chain connects TRBV13 to TRBJ2-5, with TRBD1 matching 8 bases. The ends lost 3 bases at V and 3 bases at J; junction bases unmatched: 3. Germline loops: CDR1 PRHDT, CDR2 FYEKMQ (reference sequence). The CDR3 has 14 residues. The CDR3 bases are TGTGCCAGCAGCTTGGGACAGGAAAAAGAGACCCAGTACTTC. This gives the protein CASSLGQEKETQYF.

The chain joins TRBV7-8 to TRBJ1-5; D remains ambiguous. Germline values: CDR1 SGHVS, CDR2 FQNEAQ. V lost 2 bases and J lost 4, with 12 bases in between. There are 15 residues in the CDR3. The CDR3 is CASSLLRQPNQPQHF. CDR3 sequence (DNA): TGTGCCAGCAGCTTATTGCGGCAGCCAAATCAGCCCCAGCATTTT.

In nucleotides, the CDR3 is TGTGCCATCAGGCGAGGACGAGGGGAGACCCAGTACTTC. It specifies CAIRRGRGETQYF. The rearrangement uses TRBV10-3 and TRBJ2-5, with TRBD2 as a possible D gene (5 bases). The ends were cut back, 6 bases at V and 5 bases at J, with 13 bases in the middle. Germline CDR1 is ENHRY and CDR2 is SYGVKD. This CDR3 comprises 13 residues.

The V call is TRBV7-2, the J call TRBJ2-1, with 16 positions matching TRBD2. Per germline, CDR1 SGHTA and CDR2 FQGNSA. The CDR3 length is 16 residues. V was pared by 5 bases and J by 11 bases, with 9 bases of the junction left unmatched. The CDR3 region is CASSPLGLAGGSKQFF. Written as DNA, the CDR3 is TGTGCCAGCAGCCCGCTGGGACTAGCGGGGGGGTCCAAGCAGTTCTTC.

The V and J genes are TRBV5-8 and TRBJ2-5; no definite D call. Germline V CDR1 and CDR2: SGHTS, YDEGEE. V lost 7 bases and J lost 1, with 11 bases in between. The CDR3 is 13 residues long. In DNA, the CDR3 is TGTGCCAGCGATACTGGATTCCAAGAGACCCAGTACTTC. It codes for CASDTGFQETQYF.

The rearrangement joins TRBV19 to TRBJ2-5; the match to TRBD1 covers 8 bases. This CDR3 spans 12 amino acids. V lost 5 bases, J lost 5 bases, and 1 base stayed unmatched. Germline V CDR1 and CDR2: LNHDA, SQIVND (reference sequence). In nucleotides, the CDR3 is TGTGCCAGTAGTCGACAGGGGGAGACCCAGTACTTC. Its protein is CASSRQGETQYF. Supplemented by reference TRBV19 and TRBJ2-5, the full variable domain reads DGGITQSPKYLFRKEGQNVTLSCEQNLNHDAMYWYRQDPGQGLRLIYYSQIVNDFQKGDIAEGYSVSREKKESFPLTVTSAQKNPTAFYLCASSRQGETQYFGPGTRLLVL.

The rearrangement links TRBV5-1 to TRBJ2-1; D uncertain. Trimming took off 0 bases at V and 6 bases at J, with 13 bases between the two ends. CDR3 size: 15 residues. Looked up from germline, CDR1 is SGHRS and CDR2 is YFSETQ. The CDR3 DNA sequence: TGCGCCAGCAGCTTGGATCCGGGTTTCGGCAATGAGCAGTTCTTC. It translates to CASSLDPGFGNEQFF.

This clone has a single count. V is TRBV10-1 and J is TRBJ2-7; 10 bases agree with TRBD2. Germline V lookup: CDR1 WNHNN, CDR2 SYGVQD (reference sequence). The trim removed 4 bases at V and 6 bases at J, leaving 6 bases unmatched. This CDR3 comprises 14 residues. CDR3 region: CASSGASGRSEQYF. CDR3 coding DNA: TGCGCCAGCAGTGGAGCTAGCGGGAGATCCGAGCAGTACTTC.